Below, 22 T cell receptor beta chains from the same sample are listed, as sequenced in a study of Ad26.COV2.S vaccination and SARS-CoV-2 variants (dated by TCRdb to the early 2020s). The treatment or condition tag for this specimen amounts to: around 19 received Ad26.COV2.S at low or high dose, single or two shots; roughly 5 received placebo; per-sample allocation not given. Repertoires of vaccine and placebo recipients were sequenced from samples taken on day 63 after the first injection. The protocol used for the library was the immunoSEQ multiplex PCR assay. The table was pulled from immuneACCESS by TCRdb, which kept in-frame rearrangements only. Such tables lose some clones; where checked, under half of the loss comes from unresolved V genes, and the rest has no known cause. This sample has roughly 500,000 clones in its table, and 89% of those were observed once. The ten largest clones add up to 2.5% to 3% of the sample.

Sequencing was performed on peripheral blood, taken in a trial of Ad26.COV2.S vaccine versus placebo. The receptors were sampled from a person aged 18 to 59 who received the Ad26.COV2.S COVID-19 vaccine or a placebo.

The chain is built from TRBV7-2 and TRBJ1-6; 11 bases are a match to TRBD1. This CDR3 has 16 amino acids. V shed 0 bases and J 13 bases; nucleotides not matched to a gene: 8. Germline assignment: CDR1 SGHTA and CDR2 FQGNSA. CDR3 in amino acids: CASSLAPDRGRGPLHF. The CDR3, as DNA: TGTGCCAGCAGCTTAGCCCCGGACAGGGGGCGAGGGCCCCTCCACTTT. Based on the CDR3 plus reference TRBV7-2 and TRBJ1-6, the full variable domain is GAGVSQSPSNKVTEKGKDVELRCDPISGHTALYWYRQSLGQGLEFLIYFQGNSAPDKSGLPSDRFSAERTGGSVSTLTIQRTQQEDSAVYLCASSLAPDRGRGPLHFGNGTRLTVT.

The CDR3 DNA is TGTGCCAGCAGTAAACAGGGGGCGCTTACTGAAGCTTTCTTT. Translated, it gives CASSKQGALTEAFF. The V call is TRBV9, the J call TRBJ1-1; 9 bases are shared with TRBD1. CDR1 is SGDLS, CDR2 YYNGEE, per germline. The V and J ends lost 5 bases and 5 bases, in that order; junction bases with no gene match: 7. This CDR3 is built from 14 residues.

The chain links TRBV18 to TRBJ2-3, with 13 bases lining up with TRBD2. V dropped 4 bases and J dropped 2; count of bases not matched to a gene: 3. Germline lookup yields CDR1 KGHSH and CDR2 LQKENI. The CDR3 covers 16 residues. CDR3 sequence: CASSLGTSGVTDTQYF. In DNA, the CDR3 is TGTGCCAGCTCACTCGGGACTAGCGGGGTCACAGATACGCAGTATTTT.

The chain couples TRBV28 to TRBJ2-7, with D perhaps assigned TRBD1 or TRBD2 (5 bases each). The V and J ends lost 7 bases and 0 bases respectively, with 16 bases between them. The CDR3 consists of 15 residues. Looked up from germline, CDR1 is MDHEN and CDR2 is SYDVKM. As DNA, the CDR3 is TGTGCCAGCAAATTCCCCGGGGCCAGCTCCTACGAGCAGTACTTC. This encodes CASKFPGASSYEQYF.

This clone was recorded once. Other DNA sequences within the sample encode an identical CDR3. The chain employs TRBV2 and TRBJ1-1; D gene unclear. Germline CDR1 SNHLY, CDR2 FYNNEI. Trimming removed 3 bases from V and 0 bases from J, with 5 bases in between. This CDR3 spans 13 amino acids. CDR3 coding DNA: TGTGCCAGCAGTGACCGGGTGAACACTGAAGCTTTCTTT. It yields the protein CASSDRVNTEAFF.

This clone has more than one count but fewer than ten. The chain joins TRBV6-5 to TRBJ2-7; no reliable D call. This CDR3 has 13 amino acids. The germline V and J ends were trimmed by 6 bases and 1 base, with 10 bases remaining between them. The V gene's germline CDR1 is MNHEY and CDR2 SVGAGI. CDR3 sequence (DNA): TGTGCCAGCAGCACCGGACGGTCCTACGAGCAGTACTTC. Amino acids: CASSTGRSYEQYF.

This chain links TRBV5-5 with TRBJ2-7; 7 bases are shared with TRBD1. The CDR3 consists of 15 residues. CDR1 is SGHKS and CDR2 is YYEKEE in the germline V gene (reference sequence). After removal of 0 bases from V and 3 bases from J, the junction contained 6 bases not matched to a gene. The CDR3 nucleotides are TGTGCCAGCAGCTTGGCGGACAGGAAGAACTACGAGCAGTACGTC. Translated: CASSLADRKNYEQYV.

The chain combines TRBV6-1 with TRBJ2-3; 7 bases match TRBD1. Germline trimming cut 3 bases from V and 1 base from J; bases unmatched to any gene: 4. There are 15 residues in the CDR3. Germline assignment: CDR1 MNHNS and CDR2 SASEGT. CDR3 protein: CASSDRTGRTDTQYF. CDR3 DNA sequence: TGTGCCAGCAGTGACAGGACAGGTCGCACAGATACGCAGTATTTT.

This sequence joins TRBV12-2 and TRBJ2-1; whether TRBD2, the table's D call, matches the DNA was not checked. TRBV12-2 is flagged as a pseudogene. The CDR3 is made up of 17 amino acids. CDR3 protein: CASRLALSGVENNEQFF. The CDR3 DNA reads TGTGCAAGTCGCTTAGCGCTTTCGGGGGTCGAAAACAATGAGCAGTTCTTC.

The chain employs TRBV7-8 and TRBJ2-1; TRBD1 might be the D (5 bases). In germline, CDR1 is SGHVS, CDR2 FQNEAQ. Trimming took 9 bases from V and 5 from J, leaving 14 bases between them. The CDR3 consists of 13 residues. Written as DNA, the CDR3 is TGTGCCAGATGGACACCACCCAACAATGAGCAGTTCTTC. It codes for CARWTPPNNEQFF.

CDR3 sequence (DNA): TGTGCCAGCAGCACCCGCGCAGGCCAAGAGACCCAGTACTTC. This translates into CASSTRAGQETQYF. The chain carries TRBV13 and TRBJ2-5, with no clear D. V was trimmed by 5 bases and J by 1 base, leaving 11 bases between them. The CDR3 loop spans 14 amino acids. The germline gives CDR1 PRHDT, CDR2 FYEKMQ (reference sequence). Full variable domain (outside the CDR3, taken from reference TRBV13 and TRBJ2-5): AAGVIQSPRHLIKEKRETATLKCYPIPRHDTVYWYQQGPGQDPQFLISFYEKMQSDKGSIPDRFSAQQFSDYHSELNMSSLELGDSALYFCASSTRAGQETQYFGPGTRLLVL.

This clone was detected only once. The rearrangement joins TRBV18 to TRBJ1-1, with D unresolved. V was pared by 3 bases and J by 3 bases, with 11 bases between. The CDR3 totals 14 residues. The germline V gene encodes CDR1 KGHSH and CDR2 LQKENI. The CDR3 reads CASSPTYSDTEAFF. The CDR3, as DNA: TGTGCCAGCTCACCGACCTATTCGGACACTGAAGCTTTCTTT. The entire variable domain, with the rest obtained from reference TRBV18 and TRBJ1-1, is as follows: NAGVMQNPRHLVRRRGQEARLRCSPMKGHSHVYWYRQLPEEGLKFMVYLQKENIIDESGMPKERFSAEFPKEGPSILRIQQVVRGDSAAYFCASSPTYSDTEAFFGQGTRLTVV.

This clone was detected once. The rearrangement links TRBV2 to TRBJ2-2; D might be TRBD1 (5 bases). Germline loops: CDR1 SNHLY, CDR2 FYNNEI. The CDR3 runs to 12 residues. Trimming left V 6 bases short and J 6 bases short, with 8 bases between. The CDR3 coding sequence is TGTGCCAGCAGCAGGGATTCCGGGGAGCTGTTTTTT. Its translation: CASSRDSGELFF.

The chain couples TRBV7-2 to TRBJ1-1; D ambiguous. The V and J ends lost 5 bases and 6 bases respectively, with 13 bases between them. This CDR3 contains 13 residues. CDR1 and CDR2 (germline): SGHTA, FQGNSA. This CDR3 is CASSAAALAEAFF. The CDR3 DNA reads as TGTGCCAGCAGCGCCGCCGCTCTGGCTGAAGCTTTCTTT.

The chain has TRBV29-1 and TRBJ2-4; maybe TRBD1 (5 bases). The CDR3 has 12 amino acids. The V and J ends lost 3 bases and 7 bases respectively, with 10 bases between them. In germline, CDR1 is SQVTM, CDR2 ANQGSEA. This CDR3 reads CSVENPGNIQYF. The CDR3 coding sequence is TGCAGCGTTGAGAATCCAGGGAACATTCAGTACTTC.

This clone was found once. The V gene is TRBV18, the J gene TRBJ1-2; 11 bases are shared with TRBD1. This CDR3 region has 16 residues. V lost 6 bases, J lost 0 bases, and 6 bases stayed unmatched. Germline V CDR1 and CDR2: KGHSH, LQKENI. The CDR3 bases are TGTGCCAGCTCGCGGGACAGGGGGACCTCTAACTATGGCTACACCTTC. Its protein product is CASSRDRGTSNYGYTF.

This chain uses TRBV29-1 with TRBJ2-1, with a weak D call TRBD2 (5 bases). CDR3 length: 13 amino acids. From germline, CDR1 is SQVTM and CDR2 ANQGSEA. Trimming removed 7 bases from V and 6 bases from J, with 16 bases in between. The CDR3 region is CSGKYTGFNEQFF. In DNA form, the CDR3 reads TGCAGCGGGAAATACACGGGATTCAATGAGCAGTTCTTC.

J is TRBJ1-3 and V is TRBV6-6, with 7 bases that match TRBD1. The trim removed 9 bases at V and 4 bases at J, leaving 6 bases unmatched. Germline lookup yields CDR1 MNHNY and CDR2 SVGAGI (reference sequence). This CDR3 contains 13 residues. Here the CDR3 reads CASHRGSGNTIYF. In nucleotides, the CDR3 is TGTGCCAGTCACAGGGGATCCGGAAACACCATATATTTT.

The chain employs TRBV27 and TRBJ1-5; a weak D match, TRBD1 (5 bases). This CDR3 is built from 16 residues. Deletions cut 1 base from V and 0 bases from J, with 10 bases between. Germline-derived CDR1 and CDR2 are MNHEY and SMNVEV (reference sequence). The DNA of the CDR3 is TGTGCCAGCAGTTTATGGGGGGAACATAGCAATCAGCCCCAGCATTTT. It is translated as CASSLWGEHSNQPQHF.

This chain joins TRBV18 and TRBJ2-3; the D is unclear. V was trimmed by 3 bases and J by 2 bases, leaving 15 bases between them. The CDR3 spans 16 residues. From germline, CDR1 is KGHSH and CDR2 LQKENI. Here the CDR3 reads CASSPLGKRHTDTQYF. CDR3 DNA sequence: TGTGCCAGCTCACCCCTGGGAAAACGACACACAGATACGCAGTATTTT. The entire variable domain, with the rest obtained from reference TRBV18 and TRBJ2-3, is as follows: NAGVMQNPRHLVRRRGQEARLRCSPMKGHSHVYWYRQLPEEGLKFMVYLQKENIIDESGMPKERFSAEFPKEGPSILRIQQVVRGDSAAYFCASSPLGKRHTDTQYFGPGTRLTVL.

This chain connects TRBV6-1 to TRBJ1-6; 7 positions agree with TRBD1. CDR1 and CDR2 (germline): MNHNS, SASEGT. V lost 0 bases, J lost 2 bases, and 4 bases stayed unmatched. This CDR3 region has 17 residues. The CDR3 DNA reads TGTGCCAGCAGTGAAGCCACCACAGGGGCCTATAATTCACCCCTCCACTTT. Translating gives CASSEATTGAYNSPLHF.

CDR3 DNA: TGTGCCAGCAGTCCTAACGGACACTTTAGGAGAGAGACCCAGTACTTC. This sequence encodes CASSPNGHFRRETQYF. This chain connects TRBV25-1 to TRBJ2-5; the D gene is possibly TRBD1 (5 bases). This CDR3 spans 16 amino acids. The V gene's germline CDR1 is MGHDK and CDR2 SYGVNS. V gave up 5 bases and J gave up 4 bases, with 20 bases separating them.